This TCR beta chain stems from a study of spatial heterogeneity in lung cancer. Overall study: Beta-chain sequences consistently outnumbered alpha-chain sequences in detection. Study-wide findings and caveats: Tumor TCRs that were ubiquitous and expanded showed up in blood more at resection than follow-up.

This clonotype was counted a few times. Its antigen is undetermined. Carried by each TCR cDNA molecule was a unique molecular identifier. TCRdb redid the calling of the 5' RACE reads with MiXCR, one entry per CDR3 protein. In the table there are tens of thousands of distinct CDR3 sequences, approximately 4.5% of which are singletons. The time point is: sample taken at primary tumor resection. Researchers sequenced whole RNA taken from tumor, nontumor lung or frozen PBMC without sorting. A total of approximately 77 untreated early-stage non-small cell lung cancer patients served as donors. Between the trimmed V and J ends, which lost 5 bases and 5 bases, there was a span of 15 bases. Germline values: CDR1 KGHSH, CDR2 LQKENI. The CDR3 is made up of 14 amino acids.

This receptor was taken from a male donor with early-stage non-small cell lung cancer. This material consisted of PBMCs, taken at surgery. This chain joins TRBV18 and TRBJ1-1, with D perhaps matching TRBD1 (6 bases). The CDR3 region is CASSSGVGRTEAFF. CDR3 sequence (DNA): TGTGCCAGCTCATCAGGGGTAGGACGGACTGAAGCTTTCTTT.